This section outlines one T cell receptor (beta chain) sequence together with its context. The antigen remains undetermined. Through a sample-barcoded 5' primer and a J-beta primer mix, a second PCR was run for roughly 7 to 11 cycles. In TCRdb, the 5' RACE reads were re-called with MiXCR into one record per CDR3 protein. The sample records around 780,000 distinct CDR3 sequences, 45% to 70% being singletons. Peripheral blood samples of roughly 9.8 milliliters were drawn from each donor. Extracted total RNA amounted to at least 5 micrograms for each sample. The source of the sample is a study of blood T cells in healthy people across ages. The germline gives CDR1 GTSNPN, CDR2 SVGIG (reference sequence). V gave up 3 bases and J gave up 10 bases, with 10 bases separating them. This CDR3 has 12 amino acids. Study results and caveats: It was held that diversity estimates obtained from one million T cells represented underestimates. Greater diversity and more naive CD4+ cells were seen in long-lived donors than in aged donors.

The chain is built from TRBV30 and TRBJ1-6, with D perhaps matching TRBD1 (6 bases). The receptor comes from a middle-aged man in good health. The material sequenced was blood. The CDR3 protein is CAWRRQVSPLHF. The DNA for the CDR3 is TGTGCCTGGAGGCGACAGGTCTCACCCCTCCACTTT.